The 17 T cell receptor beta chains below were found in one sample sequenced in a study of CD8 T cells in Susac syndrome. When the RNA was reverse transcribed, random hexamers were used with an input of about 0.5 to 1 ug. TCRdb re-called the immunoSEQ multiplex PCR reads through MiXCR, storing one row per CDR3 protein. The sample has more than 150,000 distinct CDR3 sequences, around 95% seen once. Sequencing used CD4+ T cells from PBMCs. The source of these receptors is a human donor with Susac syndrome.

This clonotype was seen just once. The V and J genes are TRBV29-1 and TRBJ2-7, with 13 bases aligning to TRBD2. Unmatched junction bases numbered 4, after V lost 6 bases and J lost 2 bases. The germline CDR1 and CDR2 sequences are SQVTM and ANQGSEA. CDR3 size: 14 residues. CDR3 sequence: CSVDTSGGAYEQYF. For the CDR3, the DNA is TGCAGCGTCGATACTAGCGGGGGGGCCTACGAGCAGTACTTC.

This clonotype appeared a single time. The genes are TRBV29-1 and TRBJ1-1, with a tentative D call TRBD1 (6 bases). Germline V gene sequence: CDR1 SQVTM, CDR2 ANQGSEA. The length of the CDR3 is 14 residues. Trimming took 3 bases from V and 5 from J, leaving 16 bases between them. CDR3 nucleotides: TGCAGCGTTGAGTTTTCCAGGGGAAGGACTGAAGCTTTCTTT. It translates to CSVEFSRGRTEAFF.

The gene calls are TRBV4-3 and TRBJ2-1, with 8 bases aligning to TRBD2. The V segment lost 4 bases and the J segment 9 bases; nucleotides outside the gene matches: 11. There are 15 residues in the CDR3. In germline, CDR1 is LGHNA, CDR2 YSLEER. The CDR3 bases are TGCGCCAGCAGCCCCGAGGGCGGGGGGCAGGTTGAGCAGTTCTTC. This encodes CASSPEGGGQVEQFF.

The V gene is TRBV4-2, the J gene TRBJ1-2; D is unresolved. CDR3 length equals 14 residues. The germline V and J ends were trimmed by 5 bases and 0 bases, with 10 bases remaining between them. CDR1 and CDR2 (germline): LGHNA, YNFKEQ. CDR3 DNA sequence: TGTGCCAGCAGCTCCCCTTGGGCTAACTATGGCTACACCTTC. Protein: CASSSPWANYGYTF.

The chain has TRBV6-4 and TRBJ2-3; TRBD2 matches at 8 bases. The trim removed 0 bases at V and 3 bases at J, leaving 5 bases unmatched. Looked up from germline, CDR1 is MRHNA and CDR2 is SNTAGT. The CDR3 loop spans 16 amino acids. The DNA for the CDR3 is TGTGCCAGCAGTGACTCAGGGGTAGCGGGAACAGATACGCAGTATTTT. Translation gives CASSDSGVAGTDTQYF.

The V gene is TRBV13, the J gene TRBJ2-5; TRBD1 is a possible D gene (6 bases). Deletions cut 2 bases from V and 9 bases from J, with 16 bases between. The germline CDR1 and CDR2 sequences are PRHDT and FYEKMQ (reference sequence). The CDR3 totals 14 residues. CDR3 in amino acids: CASSLYRALGAQYF. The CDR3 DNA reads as TGTGCCAGCAGCTTATACAGGGCATTGGGGGCCCAGTACTTC.

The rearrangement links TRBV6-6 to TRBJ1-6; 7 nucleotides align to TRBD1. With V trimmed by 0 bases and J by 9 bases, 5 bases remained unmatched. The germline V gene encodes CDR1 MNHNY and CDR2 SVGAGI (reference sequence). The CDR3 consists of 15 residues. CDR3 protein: CASSYSRGLASPLHF. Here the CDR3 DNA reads TGTGCCAGCAGTTACTCGAGGGGGCTGGCTTCACCCCTCCACTTT.

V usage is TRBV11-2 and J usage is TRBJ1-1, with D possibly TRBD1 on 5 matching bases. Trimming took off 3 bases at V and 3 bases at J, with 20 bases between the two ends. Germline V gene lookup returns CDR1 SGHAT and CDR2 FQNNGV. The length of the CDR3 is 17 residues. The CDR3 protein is CASSFSGRGFGDTEAFF. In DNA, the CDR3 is TGTGCCAGCAGCTTCTCCGGCCGGGGGTTCGGGGACACTGAAGCTTTCTTT.

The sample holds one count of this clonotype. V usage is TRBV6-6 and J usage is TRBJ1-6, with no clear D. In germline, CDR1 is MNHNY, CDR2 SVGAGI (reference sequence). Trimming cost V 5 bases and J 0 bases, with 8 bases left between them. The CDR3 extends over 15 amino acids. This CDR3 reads CASSLDGSYNSPLHF. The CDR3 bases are TGTGCCAGCAGTCTCGACGGCTCCTATAATTCACCCCTCCACTTT.

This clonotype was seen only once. CDR3 residues: CASSHGNYEQYF. In DNA, the CDR3 is TGTGCCAGTAGTCATGGGAATTACGAGCAGTACTTC. This rearrangement joins TRBV19 to TRBJ2-7; D unresolved. The germline CDR1 and CDR2 sequences are LNHDA and SQIVND (reference sequence). This CDR3 contains 12 residues. Trimming stripped 5 bases from V and 4 bases from J, with 9 bases between. The whole variable domain, remainder taken from reference TRBV19 and TRBJ2-7, is DGGITQSPKYLFRKEGQNVTLSCEQNLNHDAMYWYRQDPGQGLRLIYYSQIVNDFQKGDIAEGYSVSREKKESFPLTVTSAQKNPTAFYLCASSHGNYEQYFGPGTRLTVT.

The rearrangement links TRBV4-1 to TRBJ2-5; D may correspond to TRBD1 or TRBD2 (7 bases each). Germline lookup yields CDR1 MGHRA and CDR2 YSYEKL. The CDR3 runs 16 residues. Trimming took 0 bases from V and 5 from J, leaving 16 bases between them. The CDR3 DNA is TGCGCCAGCAGCCAAGACATGGGGCAGGGGGGGGAGACCCAGTACTTC. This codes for CASSQDMGQGGETQYF.

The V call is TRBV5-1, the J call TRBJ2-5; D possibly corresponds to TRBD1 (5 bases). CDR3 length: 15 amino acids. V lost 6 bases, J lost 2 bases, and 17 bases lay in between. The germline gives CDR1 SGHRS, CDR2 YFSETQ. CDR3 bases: TGCGCCAGCAACTCAGGGCTTCAGCGACAAGAGACCCAGTACTTC. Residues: CASNSGLQRQETQYF.

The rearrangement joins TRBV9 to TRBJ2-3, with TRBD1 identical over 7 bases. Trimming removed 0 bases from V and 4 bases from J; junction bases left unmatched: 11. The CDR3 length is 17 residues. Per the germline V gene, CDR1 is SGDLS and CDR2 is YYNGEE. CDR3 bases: TGTGCCAGCAGCGTAGATGAGACAGGGTGGAAGGCAGATACGCAGTATTTT. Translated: CASSVDETGWKADTQYF.

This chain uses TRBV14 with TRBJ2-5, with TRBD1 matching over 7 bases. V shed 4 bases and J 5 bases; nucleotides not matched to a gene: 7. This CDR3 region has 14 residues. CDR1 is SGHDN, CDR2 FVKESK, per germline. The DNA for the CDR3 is TGTGCCAGCAGCCCAGGGGGTATTGGGGAGACCCAGTACTTC. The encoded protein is CASSPGGIGETQYF.

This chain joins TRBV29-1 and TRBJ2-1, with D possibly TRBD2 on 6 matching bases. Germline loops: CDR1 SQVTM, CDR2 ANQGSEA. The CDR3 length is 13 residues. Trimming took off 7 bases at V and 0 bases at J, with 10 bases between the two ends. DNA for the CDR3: TGCAGCGGCATGGAGGGCTCCTACAATGAGCAGTTCTTC. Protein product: CSGMEGSYNEQFF.

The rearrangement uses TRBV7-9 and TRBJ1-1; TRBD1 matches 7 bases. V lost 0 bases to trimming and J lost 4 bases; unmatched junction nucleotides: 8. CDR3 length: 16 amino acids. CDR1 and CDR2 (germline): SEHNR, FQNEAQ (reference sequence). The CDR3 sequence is CASSLANRGGGTEAFF. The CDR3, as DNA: TGTGCCAGCAGCTTAGCTAACAGGGGAGGGGGCACTGAAGCTTTCTTT.

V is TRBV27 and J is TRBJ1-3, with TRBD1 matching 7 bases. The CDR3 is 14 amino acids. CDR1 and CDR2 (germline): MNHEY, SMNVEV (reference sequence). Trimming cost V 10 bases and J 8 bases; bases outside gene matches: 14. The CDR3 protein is CATAQGPAGDTIYF. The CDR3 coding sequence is TGTGCCACAGCACAGGGGCCTGCGGGAGACACCATATATTTT.